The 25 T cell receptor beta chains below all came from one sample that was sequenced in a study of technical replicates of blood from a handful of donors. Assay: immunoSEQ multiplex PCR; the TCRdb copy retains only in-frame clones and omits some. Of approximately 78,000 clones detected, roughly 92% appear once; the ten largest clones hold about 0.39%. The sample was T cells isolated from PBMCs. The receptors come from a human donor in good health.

CDR3 nucleotide sequence: TGTGCCAGCAGCTTGATCCTCGTAGATGAGCAGTTCTTC. Its protein is CASSLILVDEQFF. The chain couples TRBV5-8 to TRBJ2-1; D gene ambiguous. CDR1 SGHTS and CDR2 YDEGEE come from the germline V gene. V dropped 1 base and J dropped 8 bases, with 10 bases sitting between them. The CDR3 length is 13 residues.

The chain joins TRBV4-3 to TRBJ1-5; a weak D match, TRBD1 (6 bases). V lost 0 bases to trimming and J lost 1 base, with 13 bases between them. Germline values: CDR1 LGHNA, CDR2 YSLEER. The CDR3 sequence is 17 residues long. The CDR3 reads CASSQDHGTRSNQPQHF. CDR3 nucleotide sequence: TGCGCCAGCAGCCAAGATCACGGGACAAGAAGCAATCAGCCCCAGCATTTT.

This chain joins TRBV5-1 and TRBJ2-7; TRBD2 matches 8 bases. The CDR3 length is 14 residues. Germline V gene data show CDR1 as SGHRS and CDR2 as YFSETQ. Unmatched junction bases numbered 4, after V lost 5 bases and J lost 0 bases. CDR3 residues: CASSMSGSSYEQYF. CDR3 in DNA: TGCGCCAGCAGTATGAGCGGGAGCTCCTACGAGCAGTACTTC.

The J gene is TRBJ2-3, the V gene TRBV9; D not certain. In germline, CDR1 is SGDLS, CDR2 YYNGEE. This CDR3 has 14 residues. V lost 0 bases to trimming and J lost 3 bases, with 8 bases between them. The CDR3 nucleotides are TGTGCCAGCAGCGTAGCTAGTCTAACAGATACGCAGTATTTT. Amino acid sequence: CASSVASLTDTQYF.

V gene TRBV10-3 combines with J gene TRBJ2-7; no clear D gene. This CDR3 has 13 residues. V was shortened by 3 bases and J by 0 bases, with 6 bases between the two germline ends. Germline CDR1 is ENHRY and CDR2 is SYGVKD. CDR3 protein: CAISDYISYEQYF. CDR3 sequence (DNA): TGTGCCATCAGTGACTATATCTCCTACGAGCAGTACTTC.

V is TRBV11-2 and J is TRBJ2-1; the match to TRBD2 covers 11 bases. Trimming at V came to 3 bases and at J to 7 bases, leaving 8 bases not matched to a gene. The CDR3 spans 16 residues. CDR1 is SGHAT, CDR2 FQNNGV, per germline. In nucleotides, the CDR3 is TGTGCCAGCAGCTTGCTACCGGGACTAGCGGCAAATGAGCAGTTCTTC. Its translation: CASSLLPGLAANEQFF.

CDR3 sequence (DNA): TGTGCCAGCAGCTCCCCATGGGCGTCTGGAAACACCATATATTTT. Amino acid sequence: CASSSPWASGNTIYF. The rearrangement joins TRBV7-9 to TRBJ1-3; no firm D call. Trimming took 4 bases from V and 1 from J, leaving 11 bases between them. The CDR3 extends over 15 amino acids. The V gene's germline CDR1 is SEHNR and CDR2 FQNEAQ (reference sequence).

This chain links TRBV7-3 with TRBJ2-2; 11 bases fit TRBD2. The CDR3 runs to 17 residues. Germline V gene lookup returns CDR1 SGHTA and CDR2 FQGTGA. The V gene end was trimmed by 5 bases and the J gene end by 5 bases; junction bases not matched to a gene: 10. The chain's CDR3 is CASSPSGTSGLTGELFF. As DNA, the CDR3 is TGTGCCAGCAGCCCATCCGGGACTAGCGGTTTAACCGGGGAGCTGTTTTTT.

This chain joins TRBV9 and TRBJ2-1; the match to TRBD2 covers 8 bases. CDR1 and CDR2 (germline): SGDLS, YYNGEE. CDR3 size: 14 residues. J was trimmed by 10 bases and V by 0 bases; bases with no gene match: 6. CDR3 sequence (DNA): TGTGCCAGCAGCGTAGCAGTAGCGGGAAACGAGCAGTTCTTC. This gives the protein CASSVAVAGNEQFF.

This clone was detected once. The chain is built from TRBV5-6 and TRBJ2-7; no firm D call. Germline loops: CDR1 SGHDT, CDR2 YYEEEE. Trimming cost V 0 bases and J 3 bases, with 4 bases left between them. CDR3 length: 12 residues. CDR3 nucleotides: TGTGCCAGCAGCTTGGATCTCTACGAGCAGTACTTC. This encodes CASSLDLYEQYF. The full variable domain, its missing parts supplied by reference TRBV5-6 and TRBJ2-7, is DAGVTQSPTHLIKTRGQQVTLRCSPKSGHDTVSWYQQALGQGPQFIFQYYEEEERQRGNFPDRFSGHQFPNYSSELNVNALLLGDSALYLCASSLDLYEQYFGPGTRLTVT.

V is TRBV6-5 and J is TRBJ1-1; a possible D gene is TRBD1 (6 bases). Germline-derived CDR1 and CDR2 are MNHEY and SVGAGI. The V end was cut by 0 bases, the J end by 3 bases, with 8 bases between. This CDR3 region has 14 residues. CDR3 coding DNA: TGTGCCAGCAGTTACTCTGAGGGGGACACTGAAGCTTTCTTT. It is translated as CASSYSEGDTEAFF.

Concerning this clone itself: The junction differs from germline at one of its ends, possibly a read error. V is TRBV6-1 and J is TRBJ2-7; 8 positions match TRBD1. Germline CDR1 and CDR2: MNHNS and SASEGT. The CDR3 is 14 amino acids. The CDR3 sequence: CASCEDREVYEQYF. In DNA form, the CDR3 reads TGTGCCAGCTGTGAGGACAGGGAGGTCTACGAGCAGTACTTC.

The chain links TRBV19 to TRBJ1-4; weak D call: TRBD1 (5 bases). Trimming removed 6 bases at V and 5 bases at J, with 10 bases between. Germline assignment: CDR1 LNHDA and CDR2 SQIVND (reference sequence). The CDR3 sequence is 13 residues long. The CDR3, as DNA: TGTGCCAGTAGGACGACAGAAAATGAAAAACTGTTTTTT. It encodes CASRTTENEKLFF.

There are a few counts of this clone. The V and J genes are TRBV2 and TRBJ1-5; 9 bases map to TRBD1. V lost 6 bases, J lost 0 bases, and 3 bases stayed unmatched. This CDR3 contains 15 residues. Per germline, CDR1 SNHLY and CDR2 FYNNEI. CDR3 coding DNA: TGTGCCAGCAGGGAGGACAGGGGTAGCAATCAGCCCCAGCATTTT. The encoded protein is CASREDRGSNQPQHF. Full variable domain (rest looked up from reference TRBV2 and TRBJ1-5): EPEVTQTPSHQVTQMGQEVILRCVPISNHLYFYWYRQILGQKVEFLVSFYNNEISEKSEIFDDQFSVERPDGSNFTLKIRSTKLEDSAMYFCASREDRGSNQPQHFGDGTRLSIL.

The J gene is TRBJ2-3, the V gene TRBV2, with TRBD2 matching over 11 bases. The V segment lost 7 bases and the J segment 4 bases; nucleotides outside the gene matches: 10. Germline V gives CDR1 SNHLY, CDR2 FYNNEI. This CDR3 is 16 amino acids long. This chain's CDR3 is CASTGAVAGGADTQYF. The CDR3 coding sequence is TGTGCCAGCACCGGAGCGGTAGCGGGAGGGGCAGATACGCAGTATTTT. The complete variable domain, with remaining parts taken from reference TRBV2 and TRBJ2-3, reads EPEVTQTPSHQVTQMGQEVILRCVPISNHLYFYWYRQILGQKVEFLVSFYNNEISEKSEIFDDQFSVERPDGSNFTLKIRSTKLEDSAMYFCASTGAVAGGADTQYFGPGTRLTVL.

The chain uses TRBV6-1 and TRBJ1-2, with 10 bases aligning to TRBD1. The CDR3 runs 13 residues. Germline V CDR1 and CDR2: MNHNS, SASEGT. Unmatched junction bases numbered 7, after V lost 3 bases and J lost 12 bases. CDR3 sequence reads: CASSETGGFIHTF. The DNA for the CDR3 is TGTGCCAGCAGTGAGACAGGGGGCTTTATACACACCTTC.

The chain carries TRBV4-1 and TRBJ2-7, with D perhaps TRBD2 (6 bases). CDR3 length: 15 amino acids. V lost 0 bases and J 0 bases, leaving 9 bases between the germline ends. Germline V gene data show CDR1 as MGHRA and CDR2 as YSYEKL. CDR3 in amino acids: CASSQDWGDSYEQYF. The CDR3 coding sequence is TGCGCCAGCAGCCAAGATTGGGGGGACTCCTACGAGCAGTACTTC.

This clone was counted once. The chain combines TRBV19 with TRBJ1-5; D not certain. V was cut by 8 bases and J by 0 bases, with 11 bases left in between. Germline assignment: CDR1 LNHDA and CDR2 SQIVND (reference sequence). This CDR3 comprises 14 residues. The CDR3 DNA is TGTGCCAGTTCCCTATACGATAGCAATCAGCCCCAGCATTTT. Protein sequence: CASSLYDSNQPQHF.

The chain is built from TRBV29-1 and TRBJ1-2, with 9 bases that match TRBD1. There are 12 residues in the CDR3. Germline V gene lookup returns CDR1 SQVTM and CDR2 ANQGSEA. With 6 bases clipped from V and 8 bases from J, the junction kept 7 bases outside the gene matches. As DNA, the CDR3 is TGCAGCGTGGTGGACAGGGGAAACGGCTACACCTTC. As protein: CSVVDRGNGYTF.

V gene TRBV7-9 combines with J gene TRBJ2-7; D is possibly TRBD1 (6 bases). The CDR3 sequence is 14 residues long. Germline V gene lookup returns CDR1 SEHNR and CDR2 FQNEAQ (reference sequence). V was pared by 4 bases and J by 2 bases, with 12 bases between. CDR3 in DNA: TGTGCCAGCAGCTCACAGGGAACCCCCTACGAGCAGTACTTC. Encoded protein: CASSSQGTPYEQYF.

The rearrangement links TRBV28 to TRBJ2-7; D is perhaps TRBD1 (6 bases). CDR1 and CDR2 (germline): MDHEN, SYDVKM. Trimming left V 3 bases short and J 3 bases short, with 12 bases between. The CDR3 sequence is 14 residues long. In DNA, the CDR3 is TGTGCCAGCAGTTTCGACAGGTTTCGCTACGAGCAGTACTTC. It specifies CASSFDRFRYEQYF. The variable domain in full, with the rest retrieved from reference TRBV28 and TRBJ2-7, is DVKVTQSSRYLVKRTGEKVFLECVQDMDHENMFWYRQDPGLGLRLIYFSYDVKMKEKGDIPEGYSVSREKKERFSLILESASTNQTSMYLCASSFDRFRYEQYFGPGTRLTVT.

CDR3 protein: CATSPGLASDTQYF. CDR3 sequence (DNA): TGTGCCACCTCCCCGGGACTAGCATCGGATACGCAGTATTTT. The chain combines TRBV19 with TRBJ2-3, with 9 bases matching TRBD2. The CDR3 consists of 14 residues. Germline CDR1 is LNHDA and CDR2 is SQIVND (reference sequence). V was pared by 10 bases and J by 6 bases, with 11 bases of the junction left unmatched. The full variable domain, in which reference TRBV19 and TRBJ2-3 provide the parts outside the CDR3, is DGGITQSPKYLFRKEGQNVTLSCEQNLNHDAMYWYRQDPGQGLRLIYYSQIVNDFQKGDIAEGYSVSREKKESFPLTVTSAQKNPTAFYLCATSPGLASDTQYFGPGTRLTVL.

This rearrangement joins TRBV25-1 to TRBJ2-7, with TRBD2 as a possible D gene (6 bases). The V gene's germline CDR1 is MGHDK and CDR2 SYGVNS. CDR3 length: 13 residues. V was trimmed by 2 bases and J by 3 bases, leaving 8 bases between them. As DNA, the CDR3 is TGTGCCAGCAGTGAAAGGAGGGGCTACGAGCAGTACTTC. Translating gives CASSERRGYEQYF.

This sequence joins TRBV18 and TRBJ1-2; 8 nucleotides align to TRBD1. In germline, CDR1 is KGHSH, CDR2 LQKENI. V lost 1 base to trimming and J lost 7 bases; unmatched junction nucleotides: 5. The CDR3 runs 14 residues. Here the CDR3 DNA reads TGTGCCAGCTCACCACGAGGACAGGGAGGTGGCTACACCTTC. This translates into CASSPRGQGGGYTF.

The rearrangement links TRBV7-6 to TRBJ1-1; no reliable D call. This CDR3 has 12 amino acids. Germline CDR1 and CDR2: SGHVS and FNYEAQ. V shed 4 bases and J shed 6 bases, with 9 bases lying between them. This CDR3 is CASSYGESEAFF. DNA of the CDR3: TGTGCCAGCAGCTACGGGGAGTCTGAAGCTTTCTTT.